Detailed here is one TCR beta chain. Its recognized antigen is unknown. Nothing much larger sits one base from this clone, and base qualities are not available. TCR beta VDJ combination and CDR3 sequence profiling used genomic DNA as the template. An Illumina HiSeq 2000 was the platform used for TCR repertoire sequencing. On the study's bioinformatics: TRBV/TRBJ rearrangement plots, CDR3 size and DJ length profiles, and Simpson's diversity index were used to assess repertoires. Whichever DNA sequence was most abundant in the deep sequencing data was defined as the immunodominant clone. CDR3 amino acid sequences were checked for sharing between subjects and were compared against published repertoires and the VDJdb database. Using fastp trimming at Q25 and MiXCR clonotype assembly, TCRdb reanalyzed the public sequencing data and kept in-frame beta chains. Each entry merges the rows of one CDR3 protein and shows their most common DNA and genes. The V and J calls come from TCRdb's annotation, not from the publication. Recorded for this sample are 300,000 or so distinct CDR3 sequences; roughly half of them occurred a single time. 6.5% to 10% of the sample rests with the top ten.

This specimen belongs to a study of CD8+CD57+ T cells in acquired aplastic anemia (dated by TCRdb to the late 2010s). Regarding the study in general: Extracted DNA from sorted CD4+ and CD8+ cells averaged approximately 3 ug, ranging from 0.2 to 27.4 ug.

The full study reports these points: Although roughly 29 CD8+ CDR3 sequences were shared by patients and controls, these sequences appeared highly expressed in patients and within the immunodominant clones of patients. No significant difference in CD8+ Simpson's diversity was found between patients and healthy controls (P=0.060).

Its CDR3 holds 15 amino acids, cysteine through phenylalanine. This entry keeps only the CDR3 DNA: 45 bases, framed from base 1. V and J are trimmed by 4 bases and 11 bases, and the gene matches miss 11 bases of the junction. In the germline V gene, CDR1 corresponds to SGHRS and CDR2 to YFSETQ. In the study, sorted CD4+ and CD8+ blood T cells from patients with severe aplastic anemia and from healthy subjects underwent deep sequencing of TCR repertoires. Ficoll-Paque density gradient centrifugation was used to isolate peripheral blood mononuclear cells. CD4+ and CD8+ T cells were sorted by FACS or magnetic beads before DNA extraction.

This receptor chain uses TRBV5-1 and TRBJ1-4; 10 bases in between match TRBD1. This sequence was found in a human donor with severe aplastic anemia or a healthy control (not recorded which). The sample consisted of sorted CD4+, CD8+, or CD8+CD57+ T cells (not recorded which) from PBMCs. Read as DNA, the sequence is TGCGCCAGCAGCGAACCCGGGACAGGGGTGGGGAAACTGTTTTTT. Its amino acids are CASSEPGTGVGKLFF. Supplemented by the reference TRBV5-1 and TRBJ1-4 proteins around the CDR3, the complete variable domain is KAGVTQTPRYLIKTRGQQVTLSCSPISGHRSVSWYQQTPGQGLQFLFEYFSETQRNKGNFPGRFSGRQFSNSRSEMNVSTLELGDSALYLCASSEPGTGVGKLFFGSGTQLSVL.